Following are 13 T cell receptor beta chains from one sample sequenced in a study of blood T cell repertoires in COVID-19. Only in-frame clones appear in the TCRdb table, and some are missing; sequencing was by immunoSEQ multiplex PCR. The repertoire holds about 170,000 clones, with 84% as singletons. Sequencing input: peripheral blood. The receptors shown here come from an elderly woman with COVID-19, enrolled during active disease.

This clone appeared a few times. V is TRBV9 and J is TRBJ1-1; 9 nucleotides align to TRBD1. The CDR3 has 14 residues. V shed 6 bases and J 3 bases; nucleotides not matched to a gene: 6. Germline V gene data show CDR1 as SGDLS and CDR2 as YYNGEE. CDR3 sequence (DNA): TGTGCCAGCAACGAACAGGGGGCGGACACTGAAGCTTTCTTT. This codes for CASNEQGADTEAFF.

This chain joins TRBV14 and TRBJ2-5, with D possibly being TRBD1 (6 bases). The CDR3 contains 16 residues. V lost 2 bases and J lost 6, with 19 bases in between. The germline V gene has CDR1 SGHDN and CDR2 FVKESK. The CDR3: CASSQPARQGLKTQYF. Written as DNA, the CDR3 is TGTGCCAGCAGCCAACCCGCCCGTCAGGGGTTGAAGACCCAGTACTTC.

The rearrangement uses TRBV3-1 (or the pseudogene TRBV3-2) and TRBJ2-1; 13 positions agree with TRBD2. J gave up 3 bases and V 6 bases, and 5 bases lay outside the gene matches. Germline V CDR1 and CDR2: LGHDT, YNNKEL (reference sequence). The CDR3 covers 16 residues. The CDR3 DNA is TGTGCCAGCAGTCGAGGACTAGCGGGGGTCTACAATGAGCAGTTCTTC. This codes for CASSRGLAGVYNEQFF.

The chain links TRBV21-1 to TRBJ1-3; TRBD1, the table's D call, was not compared with the DNA. TRBV21-1 is an annotated pseudogene. The CDR3 runs 17 residues. DNA of the CDR3: TGTGCCAGCAGCAATCCTCCCTCGACAGGGCCTGGAAACACCATATATTTT. Amino acids: CASSNPPSTGPGNTIYF.

This sequence joins TRBV5-1 and TRBJ2-1; 7 nucleotides align to TRBD1. V was pared by 7 bases and J by 2 bases, with 9 bases of the junction left unmatched. CDR3 length equals 15 residues. The germline CDR1 and CDR2 sequences are SGHRS and YFSETQ. The CDR3 bases are TGCGCCAGCGGACGATCGGGACAGCCCTACAATGAGCAGTTCTTC. It codes for CASGRSGQPYNEQFF. Variable domain in full (rest from reference TRBV5-1 and TRBJ2-1): KAGVTQTPRYLIKTRGQQVTLSCSPISGHRSVSWYQQTPGQGLQFLFEYFSETQRNKGNFPGRFSGRQFSNSRSEMNVSTLELGDSALYLCASGRSGQPYNEQFFGPGTRLTVL.

This chain connects TRBV19 to TRBJ1-5; 7 bases map to TRBD1. This CDR3 is built from 15 residues. The ends lost 6 bases at V and 2 bases at J; junction bases unmatched: 7. Germline values: CDR1 LNHDA, CDR2 SQIVND (reference sequence). Written as DNA, the CDR3 is TGTGCCAGTAGCCTAACAGGGGTGGGCAATCAGCCCCAGCATTTT. Protein product: CASSLTGVGNQPQHF.

This chain joins TRBV18 and TRBJ1-1; TRBD1 matches 9 bases. Germline trimming cut 3 bases from V and 4 bases from J; bases unmatched to any gene: 9. CDR1 KGHSH and CDR2 LQKENI come from the germline V gene. This CDR3 spans 16 amino acids. CDR3 protein: CASSPVGTGSGTEAFF. The CDR3 nucleotides read TGTGCCAGCTCACCCGTGGGGACAGGGTCCGGCACTGAAGCTTTCTTT.

The chain joins TRBV29-1 to TRBJ2-7; TRBD1 matches at 8 bases. This CDR3 region has 13 residues. Germline lookup yields CDR1 SQVTM and CDR2 ANQGSEA. Germline trimming cut 7 bases from V and 2 bases from J; bases unmatched to any gene: 7. The CDR3 loop reads CSGGQGTPYEQYF. CDR3 coding DNA: TGCAGCGGCGGACAGGGTACGCCCTACGAGCAGTACTTC.

This clone was observed a few times. J is TRBJ2-2 and V is TRBV5-1; no clear D gene. The CDR3 totals 16 residues. Germline V gene lookup returns CDR1 SGHRS and CDR2 YFSETQ. The ends were cut back, 4 bases at V and 0 bases at J, with 13 bases in the middle. CDR3 amino acids: CASSQSALTNTGELFF. The CDR3 coding sequence is TGCGCCAGCAGCCAAAGCGCCCTCACGAACACCGGGGAGCTGTTTTTT.

As concerns this clone: At one end the junction does not follow the germline gene, possibly because of a read error. This chain connects TRBV7-8 to TRBJ2-4; TRBD1 agrees at 8 bases. The CDR3 consists of 15 residues. The germline V gene encodes CDR1 SGHVS and CDR2 FQNEAQ. This chain's CDR3 is CASSLARGQGNIQYF. In DNA form, the CDR3 reads TGTGCCAGCAGCCTAGCCCGCGGACAGGGCAACATTCAGTACTTC.

The V gene is TRBV7-9, the J gene TRBJ1-6, with 8 bases fitting TRBD1. Germline V gene data show CDR1 as SEHNR and CDR2 as FQNEAQ (reference sequence). CDR3 length: 17 amino acids. J lost 13 bases, V lost 3 bases, and 17 bases had no gene match. CDR3 residues: CASSFSGDRFQVRPLHF. The CDR3 DNA follows: TGTGCCAGCAGCTTTAGTGGGGACAGGTTTCAAGTTCGGCCCCTCCACTTT.

This CDR3 is CASSEGASNQPQHF. CDR3 DNA: TGTGCTAGTTCAGAGGGGGCGAGCAATCAGCCCCAGCATTTT. This rearrangement joins TRBV12-5 to TRBJ1-5, with 7 bases fitting TRBD1. The CDR3 has 14 amino acids. CDR1 is LGHNT and CDR2 is FRNRAP in the germline V gene. Trimming cost V 8 bases and J 1 base; bases outside gene matches: 5. Full variable domain (remainder filled in from reference TRBV12-5 and TRBJ1-5): DARVTQTPRHKVTEMGQEVTMRCQPILGHNTVFWYRQTMMQGLELLAYFRNRAPLDDSGMPKDRFSAEMPDATLATLKIQPSEPRDSAVYFCASSEGASNQPQHFGDGTRLSIL.

This clone has a single count. The rearrangement uses TRBV5-8 and TRBJ2-7, with unresolved D. Germline CDR1 is SGHTS and CDR2 is YDEGEE. The CDR3 sequence is 14 residues long. V lost 4 bases and J 3 bases, leaving 14 bases between the germline ends. The CDR3 loop reads CASSPRIGYYEQYF. The DNA of the CDR3 is TGTGCCAGCAGCCCTAGGATCGGGTACTACGAGCAGTACTTC. Complete variable domain (other parts from reference TRBV5-8 and TRBJ2-7): EAGVTQSPTHLIKTRGQQATLRCSPISGHTSVYWYQQALGLGLQFLLWYDEGEERNRGNFPPRFSGRQFPNYSSELNVNALELEDSALYLCASSPRIGYYEQYFGPGTRLTVT.